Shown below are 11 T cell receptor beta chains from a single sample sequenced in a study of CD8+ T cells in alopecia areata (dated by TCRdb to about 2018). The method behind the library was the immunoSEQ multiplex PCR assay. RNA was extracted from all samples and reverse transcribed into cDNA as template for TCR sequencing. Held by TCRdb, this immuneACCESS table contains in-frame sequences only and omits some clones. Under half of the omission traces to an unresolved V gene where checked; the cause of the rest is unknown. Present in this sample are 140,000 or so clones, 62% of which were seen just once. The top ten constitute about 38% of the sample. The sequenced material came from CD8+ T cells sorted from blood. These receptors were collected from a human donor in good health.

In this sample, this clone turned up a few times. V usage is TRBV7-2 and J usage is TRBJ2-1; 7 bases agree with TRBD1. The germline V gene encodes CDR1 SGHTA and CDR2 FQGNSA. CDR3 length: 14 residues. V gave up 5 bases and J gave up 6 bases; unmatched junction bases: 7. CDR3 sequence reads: CASSLNRGPNEQFF. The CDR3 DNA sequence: TGTGCCAGCAGCCTAAACAGGGGACCCAATGAGCAGTTCTTC.

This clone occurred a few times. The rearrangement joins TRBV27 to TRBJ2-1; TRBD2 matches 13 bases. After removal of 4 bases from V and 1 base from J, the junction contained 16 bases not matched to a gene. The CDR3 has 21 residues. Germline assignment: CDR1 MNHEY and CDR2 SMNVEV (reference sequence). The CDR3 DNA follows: TGTGCCAGCAGTTCCCCCACTAGCGGGAGGGCCTCTAGCTATTCCTACAATGAGCAGTTCTTC. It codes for CASSSPTSGRASSYSYNEQFF.

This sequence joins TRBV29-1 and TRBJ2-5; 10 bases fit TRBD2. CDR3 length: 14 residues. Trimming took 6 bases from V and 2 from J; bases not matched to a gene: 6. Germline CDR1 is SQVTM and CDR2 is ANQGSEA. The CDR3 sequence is CSVAGTSEQETQYF. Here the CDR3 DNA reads TGCAGCGTCGCTGGGACTAGCGAACAAGAGACCCAGTACTTC.

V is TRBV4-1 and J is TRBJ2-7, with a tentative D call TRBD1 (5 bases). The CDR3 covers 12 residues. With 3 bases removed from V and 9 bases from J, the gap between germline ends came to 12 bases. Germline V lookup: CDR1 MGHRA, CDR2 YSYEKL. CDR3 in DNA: TGCGCCAGCAGCCATCCGGACAAGGCGCAGTACTTC. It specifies CASSHPDKAQYF.

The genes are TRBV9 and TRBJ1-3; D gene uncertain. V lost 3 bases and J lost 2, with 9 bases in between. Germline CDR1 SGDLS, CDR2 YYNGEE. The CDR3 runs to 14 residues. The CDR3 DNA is TGTGCCAGCAGCGCCGGGAGGGCTGGAAACACCATATATTTT. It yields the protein CASSAGRAGNTIYF.

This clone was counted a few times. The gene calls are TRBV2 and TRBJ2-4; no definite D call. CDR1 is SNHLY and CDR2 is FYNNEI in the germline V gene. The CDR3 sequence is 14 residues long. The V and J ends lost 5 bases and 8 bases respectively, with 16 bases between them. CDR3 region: CASSLEAPGDIQYF. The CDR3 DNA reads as TGTGCCAGCAGTTTAGAAGCACCTGGGGACATTCAGTACTTC.

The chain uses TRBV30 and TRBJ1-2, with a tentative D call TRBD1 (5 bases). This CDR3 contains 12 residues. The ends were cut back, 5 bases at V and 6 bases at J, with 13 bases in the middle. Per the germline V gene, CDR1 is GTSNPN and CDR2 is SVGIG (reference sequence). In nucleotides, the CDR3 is TGTGCCTGGGAGCCGGGGCAGGATGGCTACACCTTC. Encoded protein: CAWEPGQDGYTF.

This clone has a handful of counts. Here the CDR3 DNA reads TGTGCCAGCAGCGATAGCGGGAGGGCGAACACCGGGGAGCTGTTTTTT. It yields the protein CASSDSGRANTGELFF. This chain uses TRBV9 with TRBJ2-2, with 11 bases lining up with TRBD2. V gave up 3 bases and J gave up 0 bases; unmatched junction bases: 1. Germline CDR1 and CDR2: SGDLS and YYNGEE. The CDR3 runs to 16 residues.

CDR3 nucleotide sequence: TGCAGCGCCCCGGACAGGGAAGAGACCCAGTACTTC. Translation: CSAPDREETQYF. This rearrangement joins TRBV29-1 to TRBJ2-5; TRBD1 matches at 8 bases. CDR1 is SQVTM, CDR2 ANQGSEA, per germline. The CDR3 sequence is 12 residues long. Trimming at V came to 7 bases and at J to 3 bases, leaving 4 bases not matched to a gene. Supplemented by reference TRBV29-1 and TRBJ2-5, the full variable domain reads SAVISQKPSRDICQRGTSLTIQCQVDSQVTMMFWYRQQPGQSLTLIATANQGSEATYESGFVIDKFPISRPNLTFSTLTVSNMSPEDSSIYLCSAPDREETQYFGPGTRLLVL.

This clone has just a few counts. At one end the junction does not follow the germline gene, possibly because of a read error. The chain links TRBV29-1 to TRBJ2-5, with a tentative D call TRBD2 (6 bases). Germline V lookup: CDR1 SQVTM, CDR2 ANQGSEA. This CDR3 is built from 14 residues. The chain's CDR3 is CSVEDWSSDRHVDF. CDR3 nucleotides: TGCAGCGTTGAAGATTGGTCTAGCGATCGACACGTGGACTTC. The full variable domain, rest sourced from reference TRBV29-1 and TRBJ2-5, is SAVISQKPSRDICQRGTSLTIQCQVDSQVTMMFWYRQQPGQSLTLIATANQGSEATYESGFVIDKFPISRPNLTFSTLTVSNMSPEDSSIYLCSVEDWSSDRHVDFGPGTRLLVL.

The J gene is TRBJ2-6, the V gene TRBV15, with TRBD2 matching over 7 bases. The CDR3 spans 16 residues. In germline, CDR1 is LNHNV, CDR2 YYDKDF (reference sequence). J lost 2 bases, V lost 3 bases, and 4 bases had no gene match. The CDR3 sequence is CATSRGRAAGANVLTF. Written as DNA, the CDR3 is TGTGCCACCAGCAGGGGGAGGGCTGCTGGGGCCAACGTCCTGACTTTC.